The 30 T cell receptor beta chains reported below all come from one sample, sequenced in a study of cytomegalovirus exposure and HLA in healthy donors. PCR primers comprised 60 Vbeta and 13 Jbeta primers. The protocol was immunoSEQ multiplex PCR, while the TCRdb copy is restricted to in-frame clones and leaves out a portion. Here the sample spans some 96,000 clones, 65% to 85% being singletons. The sample consisted of PBMCs. Receptor source: a woman aged 55 to 70 in good health and CMV-seropositive.

The chain has TRBV7-3 and TRBJ2-1; 9 bases align to TRBD1. Germline V gene lookup returns CDR1 SGHTA and CDR2 FQGTGA. The length of the CDR3 is 15 residues. V dropped 4 bases and J dropped 4; count of bases not matched to a gene: 5. The CDR3 region has the DNA TGTGCCAGCAGCTCCCGGGACAGGGCATACAATGAGCAGTTCTTC. This translates into CASSSRDRAYNEQFF.

The chain employs TRBV27 and TRBJ1-1; TRBD1 aligns across 9 bases. V shed 5 bases and J 11 bases; nucleotides not matched to a gene: 9. The CDR3 contains 13 residues. Germline V CDR1 and CDR2: MNHEY, SMNVEV (reference sequence). The CDR3 nucleotides read TGTGCCAGCAGTCTAGGACAGGGGTGGCACGCTTTCTTT. Protein product: CASSLGQGWHAFF.

This clone was seen only a few times. The genes are TRBV27 and TRBJ1-2; possible D gene TRBD1, 5 bases. The length of the CDR3 is 15 residues. V gave up 7 bases and J gave up 8 bases, with 23 bases separating them. Germline lookup yields CDR1 MNHEY and CDR2 SMNVEV (reference sequence). In nucleotides, the CDR3 is TGTGCCAGCACTTCTATAGGGGCAAGGACTAAGGGCTACACCTTC. This sequence encodes CASTSIGARTKGYTF.

The chain recombines TRBV28 with TRBJ2-5; no clear D. CDR1 is MDHEN, CDR2 SYDVKM, per germline. The CDR3 is 15 amino acids. V was trimmed by 9 bases and J by 5 bases, leaving 22 bases between them. For the CDR3, the DNA is TGTGCCAGTCTGCTCAACGGAGCCCCTGGGGAGACCCAGTACTTC. Amino acids: CASLLNGAPGETQYF. The whole variable domain, remainder taken from reference TRBV28 and TRBJ2-5, is DVKVTQSSRYLVKRTGEKVFLECVQDMDHENMFWYRQDPGLGLRLIYFSYDVKMKEKGDIPEGYSVSREKKERFSLILESASTNQTSMYLCASLLNGAPGETQYFGPGTRLLVL.

The rearrangement joins TRBV2 to TRBJ2-2; D gene uncertain. The V end lost 7 bases, the J end lost 5 bases, and 11 bases lay between the germline ends. Germline-derived CDR1 and CDR2 are SNHLY and FYNNEI. This CDR3 comprises 13 residues. This CDR3 is CASTSESTGELFF. For the CDR3, the DNA is TGTGCCAGCACGAGCGAATCAACCGGGGAGCTGTTTTTT.

This clone was observed a few times. This chain joins TRBV19 and TRBJ1-1, with D tentatively TRBD1 (6 bases). The CDR3 totals 14 residues. Trimming cost V 5 bases and J 0 bases, with 10 bases left between them. Looked up from germline, CDR1 is LNHDA and CDR2 is SQIVND (reference sequence). CDR3 sequence reads: CASSPGVMNTEAFF. The CDR3 DNA sequence: TGTGCCAGTAGTCCAGGGGTCATGAACACTGAAGCTTTCTTT. Complete variable domain (other parts from reference TRBV19 and TRBJ1-1): DGGITQSPKYLFRKEGQNVTLSCEQNLNHDAMYWYRQDPGQGLRLIYYSQIVNDFQKGDIAEGYSVSREKKESFPLTVTSAQKNPTAFYLCASSPGVMNTEAFFGQGTRLTVV.

The chain employs TRBV19 and TRBJ2-1; TRBD2 aligns across 11 bases. The CDR3 consists of 14 residues. V was pared by 6 bases and J by 7 bases, with 5 bases of the junction left unmatched. CDR1 LNHDA and CDR2 SQIVND come from the germline V gene (reference sequence). In DNA form, the CDR3 reads TGTGCCAGTAGGGGACTAGCGGTACCGAATGAGCAGTTCTTC. Its protein is CASRGLAVPNEQFF.

V is TRBV29-1 and J is TRBJ1-5, with D perhaps TRBD1 (6 bases). The CDR3 consists of 13 residues. Between the trimmed V and J ends, which lost 7 bases and 1 base, there was a span of 11 bases. CDR1 and CDR2 (germline): SQVTM, ANQGSEA. DNA of the CDR3: TGCAGCGCTCGGACAGCAAGCAATCAGCCCCAGCATTTT. Protein: CSARTASNQPQHF.

The chain carries TRBV5-1 and TRBJ2-5; D ambiguous. This CDR3 contains 12 residues. Germline CDR1 and CDR2: SGHRS and YFSETQ. Trimming removed 4 bases from V and 4 bases from J, with 8 bases in between. CDR3 sequence: CASSPTSETQYF. CDR3 in DNA: TGCGCCAGCAGCCCGACTTCAGAGACCCAGTACTTC.

V usage is TRBV19 and J usage is TRBJ1-5, with D possibly being TRBD1 (5 bases). The CDR3 has 18 amino acids. The germline V gene has CDR1 LNHDA and CDR2 SQIVND (reference sequence). V dropped 2 bases and J dropped 0 bases, with 17 bases sitting between them. The CDR3 reads CASSIPYDRYGSNQPQHF. The CDR3 bases are TGTGCCAGTAGTATACCTTACGACAGATACGGTAGCAATCAGCCCCAGCATTTT.

The chain uses TRBV30 and TRBJ2-2; no reliable D call. V dropped 0 bases and J dropped 6 bases, with 8 bases sitting between them. Germline V gene sequence: CDR1 GTSNPN, CDR2 SVGIG (reference sequence). CDR3 length equals 13 residues. The CDR3 here is CAWSVHGSGELFF. For the CDR3, the DNA is TGTGCCTGGAGTGTACACGGGTCCGGGGAGCTGTTTTTT.

The V gene is TRBV29-1, the J gene TRBJ1-4; 7 bases match TRBD1. V was pared by 6 bases and J by 4 bases, with 5 bases of the junction left unmatched. Germline V gives CDR1 SQVTM, CDR2 ANQGSEA. There are 13 residues in the CDR3. The CDR3 DNA is TGCAGCGTCCGCCGACAGGGTAATGAAAAACTGTTTTTT. Its protein product is CSVRRQGNEKLFF.

The chain uses TRBV27 and TRBJ2-7; 7 bases are shared with TRBD2. The germline V gene encodes CDR1 MNHEY and CDR2 SMNVEV (reference sequence). CDR3 length: 13 amino acids. The V segment lost 7 bases and the J segment 0 bases; nucleotides outside the gene matches: 3. CDR3 DNA sequence: TGTGCCAGCACTGGGGGGGACTCCTACGAGCAGTACTTC. Protein product: CASTGGDSYEQYF.

This clone appeared a few times. The chain has TRBV5-6 and TRBJ1-5; 8 nucleotides match TRBD1. The germline V gene has CDR1 SGHDT and CDR2 YYEEEE. The CDR3 extends over 13 amino acids. Trimming took 4 bases from V and 6 from J; bases not matched to a gene: 3. CDR3 DNA: TGTGCCAGCAGCCCTGGGACAGGTCAGCCCCAGCATTTT. This encodes CASSPGTGQPQHF.

The J gene is TRBJ1-5, the V gene TRBV6-5; the D gene is possibly TRBD1 (5 bases). The CDR3 totals 14 residues. V dropped 6 bases and J dropped 5 bases, with 14 bases sitting between them. Germline V gene data show CDR1 as MNHEY and CDR2 as SVGAGI. CDR3 amino acids: CASRPDRYYQPQHF. CDR3 bases: TGTGCCAGCAGGCCTGACAGATACTATCAGCCCCAGCATTTT.

This chain links TRBV28 with TRBJ2-5, with TRBD1 matching over 7 bases. With V trimmed by 5 bases and J by 5 bases, 11 bases remained unmatched. The CDR3 loop spans 15 amino acids. The germline CDR1 and CDR2 sequences are MDHEN and SYDVKM. For the CDR3, the DNA is TGTGCCAGCAGTACACCGGGACAGCGGCGGGAGACCCAGTACTTC. This sequence encodes CASSTPGQRRETQYF.

The chain recombines TRBV6-5 with TRBJ2-1; D gene uncertain. This CDR3 spans 14 amino acids. Germline CDR1 reads MNHEY; CDR2 reads SVGAGI. V dropped 1 base and J dropped 5 bases, with 9 bases sitting between them. The CDR3 DNA follows: TGTGCCAGCAGTTACTGGCAGGCCAACAATGAGCAGTTCTTC. It yields the protein CASSYWQANNEQFF.

This clone is a singleton in its sample. J is TRBJ2-5 and V is TRBV6-5; 11 nucleotides match TRBD2. TRBJ2-7 explains the end of the DNA better; the J call may be wrong. The CDR3 is made up of 12 amino acids. Germline V lookup: CDR1 MNHEY, CDR2 SVGAGI. CDR3 DNA sequence: TGTGCCAGCAGCGGACTAGCGGGCGAGCAGTACTTC. It specifies CASSGLAGEQYF.

This clone has only one observation. This chain joins TRBV5-1 and TRBJ1-3; D uncertain. Germline V gives CDR1 SGHRS, CDR2 YFSETQ. CDR3 length: 14 amino acids. With 4 bases removed from V and 5 bases from J, the gap between germline ends came to 13 bases. The CDR3 DNA reads TGCGCCAGCAGCCTGGATGCAGGAAGAAACACCATATATTTT. This translates into CASSLDAGRNTIYF.

The gene calls are TRBV5-4 and TRBJ1-2; tentatively, D is TRBD1 (5 bases). Trimming removed 3 bases at V and 3 bases at J, with 12 bases between. Germline V lookup: CDR1 SGHNT, CDR2 YYREEE (reference sequence). CDR3 size: 14 residues. CDR3 loop: CASSWRGRDYGYTF. DNA of the CDR3: TGTGCCAGCAGCTGGAGGGGTAGGGACTATGGCTACACCTTC. The full variable domain, in which reference TRBV5-4 and TRBJ1-2 provide the parts outside the CDR3, is ETGVTQSPTHLIKTRGQQVTLRCSSQSGHNTVSWYQQALGQGPQFIFQYYREEENGRGNFPPRFSGLQFPNYSSELNVNALELDDSALYLCASSWRGRDYGYTFGSGTRLTVV.

This clone was seen just once. The chain uses TRBV19 and TRBJ1-2; tentative D call: TRBD1 (5 bases). CDR1 and CDR2 from the germline V gene are LNHDA and SQIVND (reference sequence). Trimming removed 8 bases from V and 4 bases from J, with 14 bases in between. The CDR3 totals 13 residues. This CDR3 reads CASRMGGTYGYTF. As DNA, the CDR3 is TGTGCCAGTCGAATGGGGGGGACCTATGGCTACACCTTC.

This rearrangement joins TRBV5-4 to TRBJ2-2; 7 nucleotides align to TRBD1. Germline lookup yields CDR1 SGHNT and CDR2 YYREEE (reference sequence). J was trimmed by 1 base and V by 0 bases; bases with no gene match: 0. The length of the CDR3 is 15 residues. CDR3 in amino acids: CASSLGQGNTGELFF. In DNA, the CDR3 is TGTGCCAGCAGCTTGGGACAGGGGAACACCGGGGAGCTGTTTTTT.

This clone was seen only a few times. The rearrangement uses TRBV27 and TRBJ1-1, with D possibly TRBD1 on 6 matching bases. The CDR3 extends over 14 amino acids. Germline CDR1 and CDR2: MNHEY and SMNVEV (reference sequence). The V end lost 5 bases, the J end lost 3 bases, and 13 bases lay between the germline ends. The DNA of the CDR3 is TGTGCCAGCAGTCAGGGGCAGGGGTACACTGAAGCTTTCTTT. It translates to CASSQGQGYTEAFF.

This chain's CDR3 is CASSSVLDRVYEQYF. CDR3 nucleotides: TGTGCCAGTAGTAGTGTATTGGACAGGGTCTACGAGCAGTACTTC. The V gene is TRBV19, the J gene TRBJ2-7, with 8 bases fitting TRBD1. Trimming at V came to 4 bases and at J to 3 bases, leaving 8 bases not matched to a gene. Germline V CDR1 and CDR2: LNHDA, SQIVND (reference sequence). CDR3 length equals 15 residues.

This rearrangement joins TRBV2 to TRBJ2-7; D may be TRBD2 (6 bases). CDR3 length: 11 amino acids. CDR1 and CDR2 from the germline V gene are SNHLY and FYNNEI. Trimming removed 8 bases at V and 1 base at J, with 6 bases between. For the CDR3, the DNA is TGTGCCAGCGGGGGGTCCTACGAGCAGTACTTC. Residues: CASGGSYEQYF.

In nucleotides, the CDR3 is TGTGCCAGCAGCTTCCTAGCGGGTAGTTACGAGCAGTACTTC. Its protein is CASSFLAGSYEQYF. The V and J genes are TRBV28 and TRBJ2-7; 8 bases map to TRBD2. Germline lookup yields CDR1 MDHEN and CDR2 SYDVKM. The CDR3 sequence is 14 residues long. V lost 6 bases to trimming and J lost 4 bases; unmatched junction nucleotides: 8.

This clone was seen a few times. J is TRBJ1-5 and V is TRBV6-1; weak D call: TRBD1 (5 bases). Germline CDR1 reads MNHNS; CDR2 reads SASEGT. V gave up 4 bases and J gave up 2 bases, with 24 bases separating them. The CDR3 is made up of 19 amino acids. Here the CDR3 DNA reads TGTGCCAGCAGTGTTAATTTCTATCGAGACAGCGCCGGCAATCAGCCCCAGCATTTT. Translation gives CASSVNFYRDSAGNQPQHF.

This clone was picked up a small number of times. The V and J genes are TRBV4-1 and TRBJ2-5; TRBD2 agrees at 10 bases. Germline trimming cut 0 bases from V and 1 base from J; bases unmatched to any gene: 5. Germline loops: CDR1 MGHRA, CDR2 YSYEKL. The CDR3 is 17 residues long. CDR3 sequence: CASSQDPGLAVQETQYF. Written as DNA, the CDR3 is TGCGCCAGCAGCCAAGATCCCGGACTAGCGGTCCAAGAGACCCAGTACTTC.

This clone was detected only once. The genes are TRBV5-4 and TRBJ2-7, with 12 bases aligning to TRBD2. CDR3 length equals 14 residues. From germline, CDR1 is SGHNT and CDR2 YYREEE (reference sequence). V shed 7 bases, J shed 2 bases, and the junction held 4 bases outside the gene matches. The CDR3 loop reads CASGTSGSPYEQYF. The CDR3 nucleotides read TGTGCCAGCGGGACTAGCGGGTCCCCCTACGAGCAGTACTTC.

Turning to this clone: Different DNA sequences within this sample yield the same CDR3. The V gene is TRBV5-6, the J gene TRBJ1-5; D perhaps matches TRBD1 (5 bases). Per germline, CDR1 SGHDT and CDR2 YYEEEE. Trimming left V 0 bases short and J 4 bases short, with 5 bases between. The CDR3 is 13 residues long. The CDR3 region is CASSLGQNQPQHF. CDR3 nucleotides: TGTGCCAGCAGCTTGGGACAGAATCAGCCCCAGCATTTT.